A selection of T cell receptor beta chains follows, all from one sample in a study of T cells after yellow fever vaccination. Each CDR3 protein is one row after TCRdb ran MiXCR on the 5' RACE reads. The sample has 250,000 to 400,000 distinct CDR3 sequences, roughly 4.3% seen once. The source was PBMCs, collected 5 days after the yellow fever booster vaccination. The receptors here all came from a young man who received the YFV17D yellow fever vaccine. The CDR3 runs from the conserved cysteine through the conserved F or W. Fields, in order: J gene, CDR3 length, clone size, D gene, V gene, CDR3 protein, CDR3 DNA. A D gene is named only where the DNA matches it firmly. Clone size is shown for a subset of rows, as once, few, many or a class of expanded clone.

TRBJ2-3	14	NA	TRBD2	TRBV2	CASRTGGGTDTQYF	TGTGCCAGCCGTACGGGGGGAGGCACAGATACGCAGTATTTT
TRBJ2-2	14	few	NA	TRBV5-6	CASRGGVNTGELFF	TGTGCCAGCAGAGGAGGCGTAAACACCGGGGAGCTGTTTTTT
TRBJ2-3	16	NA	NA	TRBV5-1	CASSLGPSRGTDTQYF	TGCGCCAGCAGCTTAGGACCATCTCGGGGCACAGATACGCAGTATTTT
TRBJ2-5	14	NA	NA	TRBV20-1	CSAPQTSAGETQYF	TGCAGTGCTCCGCAGACCAGCGCGGGAGAGACCCAGTACTTC
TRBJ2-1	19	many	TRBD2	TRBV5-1	CASSSLALAGGQTYNEQFF	TGCGCCAGCAGCTCGTTGGCGTTAGCGGGGGGCCAGACCTACAATGAGCAGTTCTTC
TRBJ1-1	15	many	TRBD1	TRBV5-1	CASSLPGQADTEAFF	TGCGCCAGCAGTCTTCCGGGACAGGCTGACACTGAAGCTTTCTTT
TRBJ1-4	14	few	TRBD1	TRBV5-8	CASSVGQNNEKLFF	TGTGCCAGCAGCGTGGGACAGAATAATGAAAAACTGTTTTTT
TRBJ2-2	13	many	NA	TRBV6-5	CASRDRNTGELFF	TGTGCCAGCAGGGACAGAAACACCGGGGAGCTGTTTTTT
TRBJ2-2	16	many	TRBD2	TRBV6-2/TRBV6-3	CASSYSAGGSTGELFF	TGTGCCAGCAGTTACTCGGCGGGGGGGAGTACCGGGGAGCTGTTTTTT
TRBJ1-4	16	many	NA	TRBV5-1	CASSHQGGGGNEKLFF	TGCGCCAGCAGCCACCAAGGCGGGGGAGGGAATGAAAAACTGTTTTTT
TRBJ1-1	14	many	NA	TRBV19	CASSQPVSNTEAFF	TGTGCCAGTAGTCAACCAGTCTCGAACACTGAAGCTTTCTTT
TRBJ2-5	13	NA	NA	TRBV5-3	CARSKGNQETQYF	TGTGCCAGAAGCAAGGGTAACCAAGAGACCCAGTACTTC
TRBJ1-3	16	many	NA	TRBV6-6	CASRSVGATTGNTIYF	TGTGCCAGCAGGTCGGTAGGGGCCACTACTGGAAACACCATATATTTT
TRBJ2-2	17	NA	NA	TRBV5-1	CASSLAPQGTNTGELFF	TGCGCCAGCAGCTTGGCCCCACAGGGTACGAACACCGGGGAGCTGTTTTTT
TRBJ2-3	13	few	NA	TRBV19	CASSYGAQDTQYF	TGTGCCAGTAGTTATGGGGCCCAAGATACGCAGTATTTT
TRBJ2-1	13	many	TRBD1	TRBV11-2	CASSSGQGDEQFF	TGTGCCAGCAGCTCCGGACAGGGGGATGAGCAGTTCTTC
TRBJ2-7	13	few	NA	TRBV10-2	CASSVGVSYEQYF	TGCGCCAGCAGTGTGGGGGTGTCCTACGAGCAGTACTTC
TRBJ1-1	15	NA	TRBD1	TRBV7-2	CASSFWTGGRTEAFF	TGTGCCAGCAGCTTCTGGACAGGGGGGAGAACTGAAGCTTTCTTT
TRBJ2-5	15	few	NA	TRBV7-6	CASSLALLDTETQYF	TGTGCCAGCAGCTTAGCGCTCTTGGACACCGAGACCCAGTACTTC
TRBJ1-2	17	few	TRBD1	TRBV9	CASSVRPRDRGNYGYTF	TGTGCCAGCAGCGTACGCCCCCGGGACAGGGGTAACTATGGCTACACCTTC
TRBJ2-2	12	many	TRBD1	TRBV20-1	CSAGRQGWELFF	TGCAGTGCTGGACGACAGGGTTGGGAGCTGTTTTTT
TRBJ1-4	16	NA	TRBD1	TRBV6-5	CASSRDRPLRREKLFF	TGTGCCAGCAGCCGGGACAGGCCACTGAGGCGGGAAAAACTGTTTTTT